This is a list of T cell receptor beta chains from one sample in a study of blood T cell repertoires in COVID-19. The method was immunoSEQ multiplex PCR; TCRdb's version includes in-frame clones alone and lacks a portion of them. There are 95,000 to 150,000 clones in the sample; approximately 85% occur only once, and 3.2% lies in the top ten. The sample taken for sequencing was peripheral blood. These receptors came from an elderly woman with COVID-19, enrolled during active disease. Both conserved end residues are part of each CDR3. Each record gives: clone size, J gene, D gene, V gene, CDR3 protein, CDR3 DNA. D genes are given only for firm matches. The size field is filled for only some rows; it gives once, few, many or a size class.

>NA|TRBJ1-2|NA|TRBV6-2/TRBV6-3
CASSQIYGYTF
TGTGCCAGCAGTCAGATCTATGGCTACACCTTC
>NA|TRBJ2-1|TRBD2|TRBV24-1
CATSDLPGGPLGNEQFF
TGTGCCACCAGTGATTTGCCGGGAGGGCCCTTGGGGAATGAGCAGTTCTTC
>few|TRBJ1-5|NA|TRBV19
CASSIVSAGGSNQPQHF
TGTGCCAGTAGTATAGTTTCAGCGGGAGGGAGCAATCAGCCCCAGCATTTT
>NA|TRBJ1-1|TRBD1|TRBV6-2/TRBV6-3
CASSYSRQGNTEAFF
TGTGCCAGCAGTTACTCCCGACAGGGGAACACTGAAGCTTTCTTT
>NA|TRBJ1-5|TRBD1|TRBV6-2/TRBV6-3
CASSGPRGQPQHF
TGTGCCAGCAGTGGCCCCAGGGGGCAGCCCCAGCATTTT
>NA|TRBJ1-5|TRBD1|TRBV3-1/TRBV3-2
CASSHHGQGDQPQHF
TGTGCCAGCAGCCACCATGGACAGGGTGATCAGCCCCAGCATTTT
>once|TRBJ2-1|TRBD2|TRBV2
CASNLAGGRYEQFF
TGTGCCAGCAACCTAGCGGGAGGCCGCTATGAGCAGTTCTTC
>once|TRBJ2-3|NA|TRBV7-2
CASSRAGTSRGRDTQYF
TGTGCCAGCAGCCGGGCAGGGACTAGCAGGGGGCGGGATACGCAGTATTTT
>once|TRBJ1-2|NA|TRBV4-3
CASSPQPDKNYGYTF
TGCGCCAGCAGCCCACAACCCGACAAGAACTATGGCTACACCTTC
>NA|TRBJ2-1|TRBD2|TRBV6-6
CASRMREGLGQFF
TGTGCCAGCAGGATGAGGGAGGGCCTCGGGCAGTTCTTC
>NA|TRBJ2-7|NA|TRBV28
CASSFGDYEQYF
TGTGCCAGCAGTTTCGGGGACTACGAGCAGTACTTC
>NA|TRBJ2-1|TRBD2|TRBV7-3
CASSRSGGLYNEQFF
TGTGCCAGCAGTCGCTCGGGAGGGCTTTACAATGAGCAGTTCTTC
>few|TRBJ1-1|NA|TRBV2
CASSGILNTEAFF
TGTGCCAGCAGTGGTATCCTGAACACTGAAGCTTTCTTT
>NA|TRBJ1-1|NA|TRBV4-1
CASSQDPSLNTEAFF
TGCGCCAGCAGCCAAGATCCGTCCCTGAACACTGAAGCTTTCTTT
>NA|TRBJ2-5|TRBD1|TRBV11-2
CASSPQGTAFYF
TGTGCCAGCAGCCCCCAAGGGACAGCCTTTTACTTC
>NA|TRBJ2-5|TRBD1|TRBV5-1
CASSISPTGGETQYF
TGCGCCAGCAGCATATCCCCGACAGGGGGAGAGACCCAGTACTTC
>NA|TRBJ2-5|NA|TRBV7-9
CASSPSQVLAQYF
TGTGCCAGCAGCCCCTCGCAGGTGTTGGCCCAGTACTTC
>NA|TRBJ1-2|TRBD1|TRBV18
CASSPGQGDYGYTF
TGTGCCAGCTCACCGGGACAGGGGGACTATGGCTACACCTTC
>NA|TRBJ2-2|NA|TRBV6-5
CATNGGKVTGELFF
TGTGCCACCAATGGAGGGAAAGTCACCGGGGAGCTGTTTTTT
>NA|TRBJ2-3|NA|TRBV19
CASSSSPQTSITQYF
TGTGCCAGTAGTTCTAGTCCCCAAACCTCTATTACGCAGTATTTT
>NA|TRBJ2-7|NA|TRBV10-3
CAISAHYEQYF
TGTGCCATCAGTGCCCACTACGAGCAGTACTTC
>NA|TRBJ2-7|NA|TRBV11-2
CASSWDSPGGKYEQYF
TGTGCCAGCAGCTGGGACAGCCCCGGGGGCAAATACGAGCAGTACTTC
>NA|TRBJ2-3|TRBD1|TRBV7-2
CASSTTGGRTDTQYF
TGTGCCAGCAGTACGACAGGGGGCCGGACAGATACGCAGTATTTT